The sequence of this T cell receptor beta chain was determined in a study of cytomegalovirus exposure and HLA in healthy donors. In the study overall: Of 398 genotyped donors, 70% to 85% clustered with self-reported Caucasian donors.

The PCR had 60 Vbeta and 13 Jbeta primers. Data came from immunoSEQ multiplex PCR; TCRdb stores just in-frame clones and leaves some out. Of roughly 130,000 clones listed, 81% are singletons. The germline V gene has CDR1 GTSNPN and CDR2 SVGIG (reference sequence). With V trimmed by 7 bases and J by 4 bases, 12 bases remained unmatched. The length of the CDR3 is 14 residues. Concerning this clone: Its target is unknown.

Study results and limitations: A later look showed TCR association rates differing by HLA locus, highest for DRB1 and lowest for HLA-C. The listing of 150 to 200 TCR beta chains classed them as cytomegalovirus-associated. A missense variant in DCLRE1C was later tied to TCR beta V- and J-gene trimming.

The origin of this receptor is a man aged 18-30 years in good health and CMV-seronegative. The chain couples TRBV30 to TRBJ1-2, with 7 positions matching TRBD1. Sequences were obtained from PBMCs. The CDR3 nucleotides read TGTGCCTTCAAGGGGGCAGGAGCTTCCTATGGCTACACCTTC. Residues: CAFKGAGASYGYTF.